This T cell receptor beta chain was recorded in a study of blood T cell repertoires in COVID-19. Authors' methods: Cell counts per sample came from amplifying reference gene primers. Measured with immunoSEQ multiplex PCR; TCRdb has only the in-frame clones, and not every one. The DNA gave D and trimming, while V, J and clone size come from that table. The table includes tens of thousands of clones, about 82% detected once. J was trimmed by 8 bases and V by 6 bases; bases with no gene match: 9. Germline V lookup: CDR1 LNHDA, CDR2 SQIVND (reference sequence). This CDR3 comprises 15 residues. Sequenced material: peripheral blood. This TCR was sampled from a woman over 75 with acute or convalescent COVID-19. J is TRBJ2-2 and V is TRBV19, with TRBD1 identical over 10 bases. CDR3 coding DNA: TGTGCCAGTAGACAGGGACAGGGGATTTTGGGGGAGCTGTTTTTT. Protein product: CASRQGQGILGELFF.